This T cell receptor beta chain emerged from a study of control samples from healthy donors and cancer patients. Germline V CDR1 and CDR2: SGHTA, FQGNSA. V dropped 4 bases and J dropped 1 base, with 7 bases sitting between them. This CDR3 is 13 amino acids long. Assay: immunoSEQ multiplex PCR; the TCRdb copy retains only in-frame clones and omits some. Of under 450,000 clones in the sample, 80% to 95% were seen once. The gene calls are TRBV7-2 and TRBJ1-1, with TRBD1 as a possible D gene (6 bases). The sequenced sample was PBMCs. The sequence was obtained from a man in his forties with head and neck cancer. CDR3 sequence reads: CASSWGQNTEAFF. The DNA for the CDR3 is TGTGCCAGCAGCTGGGGACAGAACACTGAAGCTTTCTTT.